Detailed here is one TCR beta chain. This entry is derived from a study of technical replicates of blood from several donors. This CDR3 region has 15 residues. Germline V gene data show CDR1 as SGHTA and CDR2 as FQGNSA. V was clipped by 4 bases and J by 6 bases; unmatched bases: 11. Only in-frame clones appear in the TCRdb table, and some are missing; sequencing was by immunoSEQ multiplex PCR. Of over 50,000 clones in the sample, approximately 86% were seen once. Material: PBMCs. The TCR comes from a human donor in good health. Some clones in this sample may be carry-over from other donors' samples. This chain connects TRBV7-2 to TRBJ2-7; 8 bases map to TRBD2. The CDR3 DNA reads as TGTGCCAGCAGCTCTGGGGCTAGCGGGTTTCGCGAGCAGTACTTC. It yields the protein CASSSGASGFREQYF.